This T cell receptor (beta chain) was profiled in a study of CD8 T cells in ankylosing spondylitis. V was cut by 1 base and J by 7 bases, with 5 bases left in between. The germline CDR1 and CDR2 sequences are SGDLS and YYNGEE. The CDR3 totals 12 residues. The sample holds many counts of this clonotype. A much bigger clone sits one base away, suggesting this may be a read error. Making use of molecular barcodes, quantitative 5'-RACE generated TCR beta libraries. TCRdb re-called the 5' RACE reads through MiXCR, storing one row per CDR3 protein. The table records about 42,000 distinct CDR3 sequences, more than 3% of them present only once.

The rearrangement links TRBV9 to TRBJ2-2; no clear D. The receptor comes from a female donor with ankylosing spondylitis or in good health (not recorded which). Sequenced material: blood, either unsorted or a sorted T cell fraction (not recorded which). For the CDR3, the DNA is TGTGCCAGCAGCGTATCGGTCGGGGAGCTGTTTTTT. Translation gives CASSVSVGELFF. The variable domain in full, completed from reference TRBV9 and TRBJ2-2, reads DSGVTQTPKHLITATGQRVTLRCSPRSGDLSVYWYQQSLDQGLQFLIQYYNGEERAKGNILERFSAQQFPDLHSELNLSSLELGDSALYFCASSVSVGELFFGEGSRLTVL.